Sequencing of this T cell receptor beta chain was carried out in a study of pediatric ulcerative colitis. The rectum was sampled with one to two pinch biopsies at colonoscopy. Germline CDR1 SGHVS, CDR2 FNYEAQ. Trimming at V came to 0 bases and at J to 4 bases, leaving 13 bases not matched to a gene. This CDR3 has 18 amino acids. Libraries were prepared by immunoSEQ multiplex PCR; TCRdb keeps only in-frame clonotypes and omits some of them. Of 20,000 to 30,000 clones listed, more than 65% are singletons. V gene TRBV7-6 combines with J gene TRBJ2-7, with TRBD1 matching over 9 bases. Sequencing was performed on gut tissue. The TCR originated in a boy between 10 and 17 years old with severe ulcerative colitis. CDR3: CASSLARSTGTGFYEQYF. In nucleotides, the CDR3 is TGTGCCAGCAGCTTAGCCCGATCAACCGGGACAGGGTTTTACGAGCAGTACTTC.